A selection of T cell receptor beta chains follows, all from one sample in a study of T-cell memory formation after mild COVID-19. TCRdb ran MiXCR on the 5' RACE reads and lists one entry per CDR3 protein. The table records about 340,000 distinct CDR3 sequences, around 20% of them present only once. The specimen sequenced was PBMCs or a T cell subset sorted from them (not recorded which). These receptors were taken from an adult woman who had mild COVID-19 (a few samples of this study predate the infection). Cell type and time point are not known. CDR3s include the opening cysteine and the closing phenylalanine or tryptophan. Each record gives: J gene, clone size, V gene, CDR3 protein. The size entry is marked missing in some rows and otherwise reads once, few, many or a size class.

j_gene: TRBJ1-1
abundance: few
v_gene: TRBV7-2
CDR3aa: CASSLWGGNTEAFF

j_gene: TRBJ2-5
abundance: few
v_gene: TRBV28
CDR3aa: CASSLTLGREGETQYF

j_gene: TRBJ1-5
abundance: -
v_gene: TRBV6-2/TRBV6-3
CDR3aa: CASSVGYNNQPQHF

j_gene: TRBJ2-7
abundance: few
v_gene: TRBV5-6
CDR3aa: CASSPWAPGYEQYF

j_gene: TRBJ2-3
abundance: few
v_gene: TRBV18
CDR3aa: CASSPRSTSGGGDTQYF

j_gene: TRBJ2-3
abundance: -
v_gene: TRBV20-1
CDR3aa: CSAGEDTDTQYF

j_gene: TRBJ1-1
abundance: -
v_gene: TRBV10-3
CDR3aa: CAISTQGGTEAFF

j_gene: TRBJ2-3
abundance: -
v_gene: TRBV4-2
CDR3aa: CASSQVTSLDTQYF

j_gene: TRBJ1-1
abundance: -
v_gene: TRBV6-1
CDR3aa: CASSHDTRALAMNTEAFF

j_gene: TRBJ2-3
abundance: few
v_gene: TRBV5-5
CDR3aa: CASSLAPASTDTQYF